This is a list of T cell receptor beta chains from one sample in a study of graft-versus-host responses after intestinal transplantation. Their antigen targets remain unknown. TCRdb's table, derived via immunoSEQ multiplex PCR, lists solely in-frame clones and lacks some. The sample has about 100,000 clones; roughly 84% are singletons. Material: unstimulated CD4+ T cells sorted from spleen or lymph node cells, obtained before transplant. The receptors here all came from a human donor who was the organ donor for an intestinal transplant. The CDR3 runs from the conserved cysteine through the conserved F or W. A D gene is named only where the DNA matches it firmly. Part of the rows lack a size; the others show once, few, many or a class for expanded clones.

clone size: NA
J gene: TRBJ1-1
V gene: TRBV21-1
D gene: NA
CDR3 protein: CASTDRGQGADTEAFF
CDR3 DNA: TGTGCCAGCACCGACCGAGGACAGGGAGCGGACACTGAAGCTTTCTTT

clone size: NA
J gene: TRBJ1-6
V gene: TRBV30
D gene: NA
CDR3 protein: CAWSDQGRGALLHF
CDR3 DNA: TGTGCCTGGAGTGATCAAGGGCGGGGGGCCCTCCTCCACTTT

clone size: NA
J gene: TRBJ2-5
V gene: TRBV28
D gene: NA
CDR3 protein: CASSSAQLVTRVQETQYF
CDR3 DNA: TGCGCCAGCAGTTCCGCCCAATTAGTGACCAGGGTCCAAGAGACCCAGTACTTC

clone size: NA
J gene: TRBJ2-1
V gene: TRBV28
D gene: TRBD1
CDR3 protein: CASDTRQGPKVNEQFF
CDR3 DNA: TGTGCCAGCGACACTCGACAGGGCCCAAAAGTGAATGAGCAGTTCTTC

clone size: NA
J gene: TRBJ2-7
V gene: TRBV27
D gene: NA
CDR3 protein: CASTIRTRIDVVTGEQYF
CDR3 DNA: TGTGCCAGCACTATCCGTACCAGGATTGATGTGGTCACTGGGGAGCAGTACTTC

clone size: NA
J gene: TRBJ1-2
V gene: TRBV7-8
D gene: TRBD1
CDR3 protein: CASSSGQIYGYTF
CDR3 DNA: TGTGCCAGCAGCTCGGGACAGATCTATGGCTACACCTTC

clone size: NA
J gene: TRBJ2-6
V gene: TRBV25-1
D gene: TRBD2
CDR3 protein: CASSPSGGRSGANVLTF
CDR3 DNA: TGTGCCAGCAGTCCTAGCGGAGGTCGCTCTGGGGCCAACGTCCTGACTTTC

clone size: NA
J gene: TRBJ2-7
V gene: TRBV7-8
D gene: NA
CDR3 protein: CASRYNGVTYEQYF
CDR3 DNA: TGTGCCAGCAGATATAACGGAGTAACCTACGAGCAGTACTTC

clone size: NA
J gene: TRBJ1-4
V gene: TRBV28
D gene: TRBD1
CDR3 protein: CASAGGGATNEKLFF
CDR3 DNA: TGTGCCAGCGCAGGGGGGGGTGCAACTAATGAAAAACTGTTTTTT

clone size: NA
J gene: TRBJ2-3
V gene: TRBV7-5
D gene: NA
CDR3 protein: CARSLVCGGTQYF
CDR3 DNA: TGTGCCAGAAGCTTAGTTTGCGGGGGGACGCAGTATTTT

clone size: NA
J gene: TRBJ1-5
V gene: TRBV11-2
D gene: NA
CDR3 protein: CASSLDRNQPQHF
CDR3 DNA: TGTGCCAGCAGCTTAGATCGCAATCAGCCCCAGCATTTT

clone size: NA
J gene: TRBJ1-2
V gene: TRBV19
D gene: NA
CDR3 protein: CASSTLGQTYGYTF
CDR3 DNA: TGTGCCAGTAGTACTCTAGGACAGACCTATGGCTACACCTTC

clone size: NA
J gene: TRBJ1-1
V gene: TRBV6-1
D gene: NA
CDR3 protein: CASSAEQGWNTEAFF
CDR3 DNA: TGTGCCAGCAGTGCCGAACAGGGTTGGAACACTGAAGCTTTCTTT

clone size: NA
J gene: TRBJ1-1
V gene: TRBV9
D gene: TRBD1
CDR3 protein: CASSVTPGGGAEAFF
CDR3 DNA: TGTGCCAGCAGCGTAACCCCAGGGGGTGGGGCTGAAGCTTTCTTT

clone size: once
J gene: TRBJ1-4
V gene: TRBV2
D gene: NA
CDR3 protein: CASSEGGRGSEKLFF
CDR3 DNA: TGTGCCAGCAGTGAGGGTGGCAGGGGTAGTGAAAAACTGTTTTTT

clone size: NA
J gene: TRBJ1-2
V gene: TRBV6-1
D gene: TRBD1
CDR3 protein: CASSRDETGVYGYTF
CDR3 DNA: TGTGCCAGCAGTCGCGACGAGACAGGGGTGTATGGCTACACCTTC

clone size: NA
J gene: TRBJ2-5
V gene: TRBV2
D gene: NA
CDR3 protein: CASRRIGTQYF
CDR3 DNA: TGTGCCAGCAGGAGGATTGGGACCCAGTACTTC

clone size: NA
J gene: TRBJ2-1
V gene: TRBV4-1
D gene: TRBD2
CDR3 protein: CASSRPGLAGWNEQFF
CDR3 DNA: TGCGCCAGCAGCAGACCGGGACTAGCGGGGTGGAATGAGCAGTTCTTC

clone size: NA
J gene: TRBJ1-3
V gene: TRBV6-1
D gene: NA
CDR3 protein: CASSEFVGGYSGNTIYF
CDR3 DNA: TGTGCCAGCAGTGAATTCGTCGGCGGCTACTCTGGAAACACCATATATTTT

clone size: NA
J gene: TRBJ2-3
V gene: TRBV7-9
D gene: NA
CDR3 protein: CASSSNLGRRADTQYF
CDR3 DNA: TGTGCCAGCAGCTCGAATCTAGGGAGAAGGGCAGATACGCAGTATTTT

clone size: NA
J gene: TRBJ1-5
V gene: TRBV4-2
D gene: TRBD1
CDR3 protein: CASSTGQGAGGNQPQHF
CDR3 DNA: TGTGCCAGCAGCACTGGACAGGGGGCAGGGGGCAATCAGCCCCAGCATTTT

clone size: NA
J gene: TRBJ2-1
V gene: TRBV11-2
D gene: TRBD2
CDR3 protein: CASSYGTSGGAVHEQFF
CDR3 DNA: TGTGCCAGCAGCTATGGGACTAGCGGGGGGGCCGTCCATGAGCAGTTCTTC

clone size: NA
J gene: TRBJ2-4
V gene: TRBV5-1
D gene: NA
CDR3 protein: CASSLEGMAKNIQYF
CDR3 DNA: TGCGCCAGCAGCTTGGAGGGAATGGCCAAAAACATTCAGTACTTC

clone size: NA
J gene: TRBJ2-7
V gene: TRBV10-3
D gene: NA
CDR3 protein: CAISRGLIDEQYF
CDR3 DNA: TGTGCCATCTCCCGGGGGCTAATCGACGAGCAGTACTTC

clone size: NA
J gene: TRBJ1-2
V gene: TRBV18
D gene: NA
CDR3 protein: CASSPLVAGGANYGYTF
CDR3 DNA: TGTGCCAGCTCACCTCTGGTCGCCGGGGGAGCTAACTATGGCTACACCTTC

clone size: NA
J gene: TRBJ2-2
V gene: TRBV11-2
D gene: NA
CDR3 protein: CASSFKGAGDTGELFF
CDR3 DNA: TGTGCCAGCAGCTTTAAAGGGGCAGGGGATACCGGGGAGCTGTTTTTT

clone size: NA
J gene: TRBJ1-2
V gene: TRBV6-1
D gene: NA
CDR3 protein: CASSGGTSNYGYTF
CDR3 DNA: TGTGCCAGCAGTGGGGGAACAAGTAACTATGGCTACACCTTC

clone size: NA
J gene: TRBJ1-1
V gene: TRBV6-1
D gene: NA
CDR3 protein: CASTKQGRDTEAFF
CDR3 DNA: TGTGCCAGCACCAAACAGGGCAGGGACACTGAAGCTTTCTTT

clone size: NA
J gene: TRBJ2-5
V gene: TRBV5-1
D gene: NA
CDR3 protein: CASSLTSLKETQYF
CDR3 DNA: TGCGCCAGCAGCTTGACTAGCTTGAAAGAGACCCAGTACTTC

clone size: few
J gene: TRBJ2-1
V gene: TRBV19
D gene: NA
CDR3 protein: CASHRGGGNEQFF
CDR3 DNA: TGTGCCAGTCACAGGGGAGGGGGCAATGAGCAGTTCTTC

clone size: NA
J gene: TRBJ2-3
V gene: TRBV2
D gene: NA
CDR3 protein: CASSDDRISTDTQYF
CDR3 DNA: TGTGCCAGCAGTGATGACAGAATTAGCACAGATACGCAGTATTTT

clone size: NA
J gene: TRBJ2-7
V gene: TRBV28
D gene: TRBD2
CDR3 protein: CASSDALAGTYEQYF
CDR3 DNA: TGTGCCAGCAGTGACGCGCTAGCGGGGACCTACGAGCAGTACTTC